This TCR beta chain was sequenced during a study of shared clonotypes between healthy human individuals. Profiled with immunoSEQ multiplex PCR; TCRdb holds only in-frame clones, not every one. Here the sample spans approximately 1,500,000 clones, roughly 96% being singletons. V was clipped by 4 bases and J by 4 bases, with 16 bases between them. Germline V gives CDR1 MRHNA, CDR2 SNTAGT. The CDR3 totals 15 residues. This clone has a single count. The chain combines TRBV6-4 with TRBJ1-2; D gene unclear. The sequencing input was naive CD4+ T cells sorted from blood. Stated subset: CD45RA+ positively selected. The clonotype was recovered from a man aged 30 to 39 in good health. DNA of the CDR3: TGTGCCAGCAGTGTAGAATCTGACGGGCGCTATGGCTACACCTTC. Its translation: CASSVESDGRYGYTF.